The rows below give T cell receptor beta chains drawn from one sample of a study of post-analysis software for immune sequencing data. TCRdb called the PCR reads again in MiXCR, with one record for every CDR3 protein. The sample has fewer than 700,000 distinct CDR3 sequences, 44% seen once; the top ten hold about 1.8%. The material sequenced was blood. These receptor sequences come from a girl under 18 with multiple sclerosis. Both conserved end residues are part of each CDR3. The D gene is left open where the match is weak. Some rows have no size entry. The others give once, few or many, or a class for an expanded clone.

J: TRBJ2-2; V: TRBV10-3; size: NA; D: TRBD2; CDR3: CAISGLAGATGELFF
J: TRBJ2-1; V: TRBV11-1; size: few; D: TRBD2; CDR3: CASSLRGAYNEQFF
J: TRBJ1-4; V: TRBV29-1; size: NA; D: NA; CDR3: CSAADGTNGKLFF
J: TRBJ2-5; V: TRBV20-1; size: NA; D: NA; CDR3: CSARVRAHQETQYF
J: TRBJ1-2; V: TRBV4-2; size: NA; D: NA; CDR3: CASSQSSGENYGYTF
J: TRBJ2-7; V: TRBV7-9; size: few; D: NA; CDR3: CASSPVPDIDYEQYF
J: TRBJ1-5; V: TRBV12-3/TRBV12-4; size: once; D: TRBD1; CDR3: CASSRQGAGNQPQHF
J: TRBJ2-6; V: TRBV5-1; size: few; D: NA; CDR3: CASSLAQSSGANVLTF
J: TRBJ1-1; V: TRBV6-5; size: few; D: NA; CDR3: CASSLDGANTEAFF
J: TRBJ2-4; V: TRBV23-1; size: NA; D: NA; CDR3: CASSQSPDRAKNIQYF
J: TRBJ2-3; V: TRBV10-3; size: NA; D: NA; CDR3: CAITSRQGGLKNTQYF
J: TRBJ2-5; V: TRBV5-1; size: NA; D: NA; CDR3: CASSPTWPGETQYF
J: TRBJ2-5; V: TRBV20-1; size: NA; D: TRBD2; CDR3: CSARDLLAGGGETQYF
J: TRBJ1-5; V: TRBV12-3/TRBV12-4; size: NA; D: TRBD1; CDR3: CASSTGQGSQPQHF
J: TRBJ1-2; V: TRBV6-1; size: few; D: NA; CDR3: CASSTRGYYGYTF
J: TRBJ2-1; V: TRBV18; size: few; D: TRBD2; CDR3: CASSVLSGESYNEQFF
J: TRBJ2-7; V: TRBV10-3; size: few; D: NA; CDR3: CAISDRRTEQYF
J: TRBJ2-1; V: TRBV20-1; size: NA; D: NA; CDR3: CSARNWAEGGNEQFF
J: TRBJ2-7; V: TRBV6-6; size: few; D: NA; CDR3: CASSPGLLSYEQYF
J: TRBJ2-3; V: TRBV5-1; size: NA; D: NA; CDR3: CASSLGAVLITDTQYF
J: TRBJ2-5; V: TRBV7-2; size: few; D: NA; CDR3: CASSLFRDTYQETQYF
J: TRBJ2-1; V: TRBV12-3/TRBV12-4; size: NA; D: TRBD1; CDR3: CASSPGDRGNEQFF
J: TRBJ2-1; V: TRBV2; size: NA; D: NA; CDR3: CASSEALTGLWPFF
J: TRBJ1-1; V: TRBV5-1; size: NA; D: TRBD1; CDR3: CASSLAGQEPRTEAFF
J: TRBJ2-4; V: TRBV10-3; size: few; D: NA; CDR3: CAISESKGSFGDIQYF
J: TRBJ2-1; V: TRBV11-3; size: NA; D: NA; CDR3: CASSGWDGSYNEQFF
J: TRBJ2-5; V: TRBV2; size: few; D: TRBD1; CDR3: CASSEQGQGQETQYF
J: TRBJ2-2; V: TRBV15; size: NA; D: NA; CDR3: CATSTAAPTGELFF
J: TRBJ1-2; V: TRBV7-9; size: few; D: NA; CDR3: CASSPAGRGYTF
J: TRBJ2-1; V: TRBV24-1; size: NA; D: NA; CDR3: CATSEGTVNEQFF
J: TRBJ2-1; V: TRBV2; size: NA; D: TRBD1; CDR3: CASSSPGQYNEQFF
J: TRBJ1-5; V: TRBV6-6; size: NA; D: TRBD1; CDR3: CASRRGQGSNQPQHF
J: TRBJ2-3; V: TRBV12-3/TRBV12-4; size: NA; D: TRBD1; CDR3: CASRTGVIVADTQYF
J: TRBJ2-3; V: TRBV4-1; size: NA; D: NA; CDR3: CASSQGTLSTDTQYF
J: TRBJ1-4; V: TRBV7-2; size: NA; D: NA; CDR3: CASSLVGDRGEKLFF
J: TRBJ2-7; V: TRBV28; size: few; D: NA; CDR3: CASSLSRDWGYEQYF
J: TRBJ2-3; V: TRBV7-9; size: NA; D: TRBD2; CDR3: CASSLGRLAGDTQYF
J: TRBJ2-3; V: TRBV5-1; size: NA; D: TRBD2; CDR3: CASRETGGLTDTQYF
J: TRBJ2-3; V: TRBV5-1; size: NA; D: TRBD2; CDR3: CASSFWTSGADTQYF
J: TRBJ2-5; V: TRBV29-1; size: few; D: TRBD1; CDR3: CSVSSLQGNQETQYF
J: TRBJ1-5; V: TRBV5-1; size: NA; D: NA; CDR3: CASTGGNYSNQPQHF
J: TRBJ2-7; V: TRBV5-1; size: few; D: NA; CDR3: CASSRLESNYEQYF
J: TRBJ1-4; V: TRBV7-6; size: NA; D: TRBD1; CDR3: CASSPGQGLNEKLFF
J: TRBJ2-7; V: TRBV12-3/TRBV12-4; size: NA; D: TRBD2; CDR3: CASSSGGSEQYF
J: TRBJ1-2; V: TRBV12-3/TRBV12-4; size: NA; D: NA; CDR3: CASSLGHTYGYTF
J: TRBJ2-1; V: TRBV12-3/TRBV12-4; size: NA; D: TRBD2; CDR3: CASSQGLAGGIPPYNEQFF
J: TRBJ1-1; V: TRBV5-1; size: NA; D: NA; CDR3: CASSLVTGTEAFF
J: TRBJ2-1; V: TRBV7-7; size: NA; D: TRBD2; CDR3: CACSLLAGAGNEQFF
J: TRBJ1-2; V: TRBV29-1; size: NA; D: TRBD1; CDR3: CSAEIRDRGFGYTF
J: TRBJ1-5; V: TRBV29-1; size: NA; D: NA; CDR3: CSVVFGGNQPQHF
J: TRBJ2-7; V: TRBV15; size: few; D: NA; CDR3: CATSRDRVDSRYF
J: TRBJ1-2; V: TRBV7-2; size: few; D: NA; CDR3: CASSLGGQSSTYGYTF
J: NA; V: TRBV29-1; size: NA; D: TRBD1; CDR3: CSVADRVRAHEQYF
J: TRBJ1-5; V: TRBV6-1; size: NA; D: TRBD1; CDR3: CASRITGAQPQHF
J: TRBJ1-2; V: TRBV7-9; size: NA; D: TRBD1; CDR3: CASSLRDRGLKSYGYTF
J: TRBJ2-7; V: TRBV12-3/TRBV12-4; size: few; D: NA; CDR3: CASSTREHEQYF
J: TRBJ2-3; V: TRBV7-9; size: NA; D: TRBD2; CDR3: CASSPLAGFTDTRYF
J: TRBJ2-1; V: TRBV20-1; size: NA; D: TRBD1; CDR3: CSARGQGVSEQFF